The 16 T cell receptor beta chains reported below all come from one sample, sequenced in a study of blood T cell repertoires in COVID-19. Sequenced by immunoSEQ multiplex PCR; TCRdb stores in-frame clones only, minus some. Of 400,000 to 500,000 clones listed, 88% are singletons. The sequenced sample was PBMCs or T cells enriched from blood (not recorded which). The receptors originated from a woman younger than 30 who had been exposed to COVID-19.

The chain has TRBV21-1 and TRBJ1-6. TRBV21-1 is assigned pseudogene status. There are 13 residues in the CDR3. The CDR3 loop is CASSLTRGSPLHF. The CDR3 DNA reads TGTGCCAGCAGCCTGACACGCGGGTCACCCCTCCACTTT.

The rearrangement uses TRBV7-9 and TRBJ2-7, with no clear D. This CDR3 has 13 residues. The V gene lost 3 bases and the J gene lost 3 bases, with 9 bases spanning the gap. Germline CDR1 SEHNR, CDR2 FQNEAQ (reference sequence). CDR3 bases: TGTGCCAGCAGCTTCACGGTTTTCTACGAGCAGTACTTC. Residues: CASSFTVFYEQYF.

V gene TRBV6-1 combines with J gene TRBJ2-7; no clear D. This CDR3 is 13 amino acids long. Germline V gives CDR1 MNHNS, CDR2 SASEGT. V was clipped by 1 base and J by 8 bases, with 12 bases between them. The CDR3, as DNA: TGTGCCAGCAGTGAAGGACCTGGGCGTCAGCAGTACTTC. Protein product: CASSEGPGRQQYF.

V gene TRBV7-2 combines with J gene TRBJ2-1; 9 bases map to TRBD1. CDR3 size: 15 residues. With 5 bases clipped from V and 8 bases from J, the junction kept 10 bases outside the gene matches. In germline, CDR1 is SGHTA, CDR2 FQGNSA. As DNA, the CDR3 is TGTGCCAGCAGCCACCGGGACAGGGTAGCTCATGAGCAGTTCTTC. Its protein product is CASSHRDRVAHEQFF.

The gene calls are TRBV18 and TRBJ2-5; TRBD1 agrees at 9 bases. The CDR3 runs to 15 residues. Trimming removed 2 bases from V and 5 bases from J; junction bases left unmatched: 6. The germline V gene encodes CDR1 KGHSH and CDR2 LQKENI. The CDR3 here is CASSPRGQGAETQYF. The DNA for the CDR3 is TGTGCCAGCTCACCAAGGGGACAGGGAGCGGAGACCCAGTACTTC.

CDR3 loop: CASSSSGTSRYNEQFF. DNA of the CDR3: TGTGCCAGCAGTTCCTCCGGGACTAGCCGTTACAATGAGCAGTTCTTC. The chain employs TRBV27 and TRBJ2-1; 9 bases map to TRBD2. CDR1 is MNHEY and CDR2 is SMNVEV in the germline V gene (reference sequence). CDR3 length equals 16 residues. J lost 4 bases, V lost 4 bases, and 8 bases had no gene match.

V is TRBV28 and J is TRBJ2-2, with TRBD2 identical over 13 bases. Germline loops: CDR1 MDHEN, CDR2 SYDVKM. The CDR3 sequence is 15 residues long. After removal of 6 bases from V and 4 bases from J, the junction contained 2 bases not matched to a gene. The CDR3 is CASRGLAGTTGELFF. As DNA, the CDR3 is TGTGCCAGCAGGGGACTAGCGGGGACCACCGGGGAGCTGTTTTTT.

The chain employs TRBV28 and TRBJ1-4; TRBD1 matches at 7 bases. CDR1 is MDHEN and CDR2 is SYDVKM in the germline V gene. After removal of 5 bases from V and 6 bases from J, the junction contained 15 bases not matched to a gene. This CDR3 spans 17 amino acids. The CDR3 loop is CASSPRRWDSADEKLFF. As DNA, the CDR3 is TGTGCCAGCAGTCCCAGGCGGTGGGACAGTGCAGATGAAAAACTGTTTTTT.

This chain joins TRBV15 and TRBJ2-7; D ambiguous. Germline values: CDR1 LNHNV, CDR2 YYDKDF (reference sequence). V was trimmed by 2 bases and J by 6 bases, leaving 17 bases between them. This CDR3 spans 15 amino acids. The CDR3 region is CATSRIHVPKSEQYF. The CDR3 DNA reads as TGTGCCACCAGCAGAATCCACGTCCCGAAGAGCGAGCAGTACTTC.

This rearrangement joins TRBV7-6 to TRBJ1-2, with D perhaps matching TRBD1 (6 bases). CDR1 and CDR2 from the germline V gene are SGHVS and FNYEAQ. The CDR3 is 13 amino acids. Trimming took 5 bases from V and 8 from J, leaving 15 bases between them. DNA for the CDR3: TGTGCCAGCAGCAACCGGGACACCGGAGGCTACACCTTC. Translation: CASSNRDTGGYTF. Filled out from reference TRBV7-6 and TRBJ1-2, the complete variable domain reads GAGVSQSPRYKVTKRGQDVALRCDPISGHVSLYWYRQALGQGPEFLTYFNYEAQQDKSGLPNDRFSAERPEGSISTLTIQRTEQRDSAMYRCASSNRDTGGYTFGSGTRLTVV.

The chain has TRBV11-2 and TRBJ2-6, with 12 bases that match TRBD1. The CDR3 covers 18 residues. Germline V gene sequence: CDR1 SGHAT, CDR2 FQNNGV. The ends lost 5 bases at V and 2 bases at J; junction bases unmatched: 7. The CDR3 here is CASSPSGTGGAGANVLTF. The CDR3 DNA follows: TGTGCCAGCAGCCCCTCCGGGACAGGGGGCGCTGGGGCCAACGTCCTGACTTTC.

This sequence joins TRBV5-5 and TRBJ1-4; D ambiguous. Germline V gene lookup returns CDR1 SGHKS and CDR2 YYEKEE (reference sequence). This CDR3 spans 14 amino acids. Trimming pared 7 bases from V and 1 base from J, leaving 11 bases between. The CDR3 loop is CASSDWRTNEKLFF. In nucleotides, the CDR3 is TGTGCCAGCTCGGATTGGAGAACTAATGAAAAACTGTTTTTT.

The genes are TRBV12-3 or TRBV12-4 and TRBJ2-7; 7 nucleotides align to TRBD2. After removal of 7 bases from V and 3 bases from J, the junction contained 3 bases not matched to a gene. This CDR3 spans 12 amino acids. DNA for the CDR3: TGTGCCAGCATGGCTAGCGGCTACGAGCAGTACTTC. Translation: CASMASGYEQYF.

Worth noting for this clone: A far larger clone lies a single base away; this is likely a read error. This chain links TRBV6-1 with TRBJ2-3; TRBD2 aligns across 14 bases. The germline gives CDR1 MNHNS, CDR2 SASEGT. This CDR3 is built from 15 residues. The CDR3 loop reads CASSETSGGADAQYF. The CDR3 DNA is TGTGCCAGCAGTGAGACTAGCGGGGGGGCAGATGCGCAGTATTTT.

The chain has TRBV19 and TRBJ1-2; 8 bases agree with TRBD1. Germline CDR1 is LNHDA and CDR2 is SQIVND (reference sequence). Trimming removed 10 bases from V and 6 bases from J; junction bases left unmatched: 19. This CDR3 spans 16 amino acids. The CDR3 protein is CATQTGQGEGQDGYTF. The DNA of the CDR3 is TGTGCCACCCAGACCGGACAGGGCGAGGGACAGGATGGCTACACCTTC.

This clone occurred once. The chain links TRBV28 to TRBJ2-2; 7 bases align to TRBD2. CDR3 size: 15 residues. Germline CDR1 MDHEN, CDR2 SYDVKM. The J segment lost 6 bases and the V segment lost 6 bases, leaving 10 bases of the junction unmatched. The CDR3 region has the DNA TGTGCCAGCAGCTCCAGGGTGGGAGGGCCCGGGGAGCTGTTTTTT. It translates to CASSSRVGGPGELFF. The whole variable domain, filled in from reference TRBV28 and TRBJ2-2, reads DVKVTQSSRYLVKRTGEKVFLECVQDMDHENMFWYRQDPGLGLRLIYFSYDVKMKEKGDIPEGYSVSREKKERFSLILESASTNQTSMYLCASSSRVGGPGELFFGEGSRLTVL.